The clone carrying this T cell receptor (beta chain) was counted ten times or more. This record comes from a study of breast tumors, draining lymph nodes, adjacent tissues. TCRdb passed the multiplex PCR reads through MiXCR, listing each CDR3 protein once. The sample yields roughly 110,000 distinct CDR3 sequences, 30% seen once. V dropped 11 bases and J dropped 4 bases, with 14 bases sitting between them. In germline, CDR1 is SEHNR, CDR2 FQNEAQ (reference sequence). This CDR3 has 12 residues. The lymph nodes were axillary draining lymph nodes from breast cancer patients. The TCR comes from a female donor with breast cancer. Some clones in this sample may be carry-over from other donors' samples. The sample comprised axillary lymph node tissue. This chain uses TRBV7-9 with TRBJ1-2; D perhaps matches TRBD1 (5 bases). The CDR3 is CAASGEFYGYTF. CDR3 bases: TGTGCCGCCTCGGGGGAATTCTATGGCTACACCTTC.